This TCR beta chain was found in a study of lymphopenia after photon versus proton radiotherapy (dated by TCRdb to the late 2010s). Looking at the study overall: The study compared the immunological effects of photon versus proton radiation therapy in patients with gastrointestinal tumors who developed high-grade lymphopenia. A cohort of some 21 patients with gastrointestinal tumors who received either photon or proton therapy and subsequently developed lymphopenia was included. The study aimed to characterize how the two radiation modalities differ in their impact on the immune system. Results the study describes overall, beyond this receptor: The survival association was examined only in patients who died, and the authors described better survival with proton therapy as a possibility, not as a demonstrated result. Across the cohort, an inverse correlation was found between a larger post-nadir drop in TCR diversity and overall survival time among patients who died. After the lymphocyte count nadir, photon-treated repertoires showed oligoclonal expansion, especially of CD8+ Temra cells, which drove the drop in diversity. During treatment, patients who received proton therapy stayed relatively stable, whereas patients who received photon therapy lost naive T cells and TCR diversity and gained effector/memory populations.

Concerning this clone itself: No antigen is known for it. The record has no base qualities; no much larger clone is one base away.

Library creation used the immunoSEQ multiplex PCR assay. T cell repertoires were profiled with deep sequencing of rearranged TCR beta loci together with multiparametric flow cytometry. As stored in TCRdb, this immuneACCESS dataset retains in-frame rearrangements with V and J assigned. A fraction of the clones does not appear; measured against another copy, unresolved V genes explain less than half of the discrepancy, and the remainder lacks a known reason. Counted in this sample were about 39,000 clones; about 93% of them appeared once. The ten largest clones capture approximately 16% of the sample. The CDR3 numbers 12 residues from cysteine through phenylalanine. Only CDR3 DNA remains: 36 bases, in frame from the first base. As encoded in the germline V gene, CDR1 is LGHNT while CDR2 is FRNRAP. Trimming at the junction amounts to 6 bases on V and 4 bases on J, and the germline ends lie 9 bases apart.

This specimen was peripheral blood, taken from a patient treated with photon-based radiotherapy. This sequence uses TRBV12-5 and TRBJ1-2; TRBD1 is perhaps the D gene, given 6 matching bases. This clonotype was obtained from a man in his sixties with cholangiocarcinoma. The DNA is as follows: TGTGCTAGTGGGACGGACAGCTATGGCTACACCTTC. This yields the protein CASGTDSYGYTF.